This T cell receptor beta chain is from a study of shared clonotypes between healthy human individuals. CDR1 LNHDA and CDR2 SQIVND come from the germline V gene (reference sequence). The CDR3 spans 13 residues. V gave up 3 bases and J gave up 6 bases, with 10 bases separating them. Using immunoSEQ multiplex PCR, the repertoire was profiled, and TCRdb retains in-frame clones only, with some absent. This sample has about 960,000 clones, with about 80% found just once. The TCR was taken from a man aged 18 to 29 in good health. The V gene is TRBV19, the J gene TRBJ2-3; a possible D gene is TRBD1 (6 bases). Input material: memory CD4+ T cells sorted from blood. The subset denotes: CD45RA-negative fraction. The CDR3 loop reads CASSIRRGDTQYF. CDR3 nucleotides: TGTGCCAGTAGTATTCGTAGGGGGGATACGCAGTATTTT.